The clone carrying this T cell receptor beta chain came up a few times. What it recognizes is unknown. The sample is drawn from a study of T cell repertoires in cytomegalovirus infection. Study-wide points: The cumulative frequency of public TCR beta families identified carriers of CMV plus the relevant HLA.

This CDR3 region has 14 residues. Germline CDR1 reads DFQATT; CDR2 reads SNEGSKA (reference sequence). Germline trimming cut 3 bases from V and 7 bases from J; bases unmatched to any gene: 8. Each CDR3 protein gets one entry after TCRdb re-called the reads with MiXCR. This repertoire shows 250,000 to 350,000 distinct CDR3 sequences, about 25% found once; its top ten account for roughly 13%. Input material: PBMCs. The source is a human donor in good health (CMV status not recorded). Some clones in this sample may be carry-over from other donors' samples. The chain carries TRBV20-1 and TRBJ2-4; 8 bases match TRBD2. In nucleotides, the CDR3 is TGCAGTGCTAGTGTACTAGCGGCGATCAACATTCAGTACTTC. Its protein product is CSASVLAAINIQYF.